The clone carrying this TCR beta chain was counted once. These data originate in a study of blood T cell repertoires in COVID-19. Study context: Spain, Italy and the United States supplied samples that represented acute and convalescent COVID-19. Nucleic acid was either cDNA or gDNA, and it came from T cells, B-cell-depleted T cells, or PBMCs.

Trimming cost V 4 bases and J 0 bases; bases outside gene matches: 3. This CDR3 has 15 residues. Germline V gene sequence: CDR1 SGHRS, CDR2 YFSETQ. Per the original methods: Reference gene primer amplification gave nucleated cell count estimates. Sequenced by immunoSEQ multiplex PCR; TCRdb stores in-frame clones only, minus some. Clone size and the V and J calls come from that table; the DNA yielded D and trimming. Of around 76,000 clones listed, around 89% are singletons. The chain recombines TRBV5-1 with TRBJ2-2; 7 nucleotides match TRBD1. The sequencing input was peripheral blood. The TCR was taken from a man in his 60s with acute or convalescent COVID-19. Here the CDR3 reads CASSAGTANTGELFF. The CDR3 DNA follows: TGCGCCAGCAGCGCCGGGACAGCGAACACCGGGGAGCTGTTTTTT.